This passage covers 4 T cell receptor beta chains from one sample sequenced in a study of T-cell memory formation after mild COVID-19. MiXCR was run by TCRdb on the 5' RACE reads, yielding one entry per CDR3 protein. The top ten hold roughly 33% of the sample, which has over 60,000 distinct CDR3 sequences, 16% seen once. Sequenced sample: PBMCs or a T cell subset sorted from them (not recorded which). These receptor sequences come from an adult woman who had mild COVID-19 (a few samples of this study predate the infection). Cell type and time point are not known.

V and J are TRBV24-1 and TRBJ1-4; D gene uncertain. Looked up from germline, CDR1 is KGHDR and CDR2 is SFDVKD. Trimming stripped 1 base from V and 10 bases from J, with 6 bases between. CDR3 size: 12 residues. This CDR3 reads CATSDFYGKLFF. The CDR3 DNA reads as TGTGCCACCAGTGATTTTTACGGAAAACTGTTTTTT.

This clonotype was seen a few times. V gene TRBV12-3 or TRBV12-4 combines with J gene TRBJ2-7; 8 positions agree with TRBD1. V was clipped by 3 bases and J by 3 bases; unmatched bases: 7. This CDR3 is 15 amino acids long. The CDR3 is CASSFSGQVNYEQYF. CDR3 DNA: TGTGCCAGCAGTTTTTCGGGACAGGTCAACTACGAGCAGTACTTC.

This clonotype turned up a few times. V usage is TRBV5-6 and J usage is TRBJ2-7; tentative D call: TRBD2 (5 bases). Germline lookup yields CDR1 SGHDT and CDR2 YYEEEE. The CDR3 loop spans 14 amino acids. With 4 bases removed from V and 3 bases from J, the gap between germline ends came to 14 bases. CDR3 region: CASSVNGKVYEQYF. The DNA for the CDR3 is TGTGCCAGCAGCGTCAACGGGAAAGTCTACGAGCAGTACTTC.

V and J are TRBV15 and TRBJ1-3; no reliable D call. The CDR3 extends over 15 amino acids. CDR1 and CDR2 from the germline V gene are LNHNV and YYDKDF (reference sequence). V shed 0 bases and J shed 6 bases, with 12 bases lying between them. The CDR3 DNA reads as TGTGCCACCAGCAGAGATACATTTTTTGAAAACACCATATATTTT. Encoded protein: CATSRDTFFENTIYF.